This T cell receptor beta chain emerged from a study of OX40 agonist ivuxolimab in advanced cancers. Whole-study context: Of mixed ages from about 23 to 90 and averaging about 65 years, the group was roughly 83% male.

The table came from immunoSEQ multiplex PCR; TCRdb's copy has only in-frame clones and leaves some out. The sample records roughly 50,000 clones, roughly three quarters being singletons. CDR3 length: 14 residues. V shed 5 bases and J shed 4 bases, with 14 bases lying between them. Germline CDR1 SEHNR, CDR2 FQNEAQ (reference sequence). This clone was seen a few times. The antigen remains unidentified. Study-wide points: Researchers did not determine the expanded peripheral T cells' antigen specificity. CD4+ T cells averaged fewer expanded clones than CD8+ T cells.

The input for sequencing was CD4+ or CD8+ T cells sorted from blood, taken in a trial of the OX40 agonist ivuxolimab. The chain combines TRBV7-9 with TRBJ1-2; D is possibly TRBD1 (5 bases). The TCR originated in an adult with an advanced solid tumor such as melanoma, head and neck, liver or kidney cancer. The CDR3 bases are TGTGCCAGCAGCCCACCGGGGCCGATCTATGGCTACACCTTC. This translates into CASSPPGPIYGYTF.